A single sample is the source of the 10 T cell receptor beta chains below, sequenced in a study of spatial heterogeneity in lung cancer. Documented time point: blood at routine non-recurrence follow-up after resection. TCRdb reanalysed the 5' RACE reads using MiXCR and keeps one entry per CDR3 protein. The table shows 110,000 or so distinct CDR3 sequences, with approximately 11% occurring only once. The input for sequencing was PBMCs, taken at follow-up. Receptor source: a female donor with early-stage non-small cell lung cancer.

The chain has TRBV28 and TRBJ2-7; 11 bases match TRBD2. Germline V lookup: CDR1 MDHEN, CDR2 SYDVKM. V was clipped by 10 bases and J by 0 bases; unmatched bases: 11. The CDR3 is 16 residues long. CDR3: CATYPRGTSGSYEQYF. The CDR3 nucleotides read TGTGCCACCTACCCTCGGGGGACTAGCGGCTCCTACGAGCAGTACTTC.

The chain uses TRBV6-5 and TRBJ1-6; the match to TRBD1 covers 11 bases. In germline, CDR1 is MNHEY, CDR2 SVGAGI. V trimming: 6 bases; J trimming: 5 bases; junction bases outside the gene matches: 6. CDR3 length: 16 residues. This chain's CDR3 is CASRIRTGGDNSPLHF. CDR3 DNA: TGTGCCAGCAGGATTCGGACAGGGGGCGATAATTCACCCCTCCACTTT.

This clonotype was counted between two and nine times. The chain joins TRBV5-1 to TRBJ2-5; possibly TRBD2 for D (5 bases). This CDR3 is built from 14 residues. Trimming took off 2 bases at V and 0 bases at J, with 8 bases between the two ends. Germline lookup yields CDR1 SGHRS and CDR2 YFSETQ. Here the CDR3 reads CASSFSRDQETQYF. In DNA form, the CDR3 reads TGCGCCAGCAGCTTCTCGCGGGACCAAGAGACCCAGTACTTC.

The rearrangement joins TRBV20-1 to TRBJ1-1; unclear D gene. The CDR3 is made up of 12 amino acids. Germline CDR1 is DFQATT and CDR2 is SNEGSKA (reference sequence). Trimming shortened V by 6 bases and J by 2 bases, and 10 bases separated the two germline ends. The CDR3 reads CSAKTTNTEAFF. Here the CDR3 DNA reads TGCAGTGCAAAGACCACAAACACTGAAGCTTTCTTT.

This clonotype was detected only a few times. The DNA is left out, because the CDR3 cannot be placed on it with certainty; the CDR3 is given as TCRdb lists it. This sequence joins TRBV28 and TRBJ2-5; TRBD1 is the table's D call and was not checked against the DNA. CDR1 and CDR2 from the germline V gene are MDHEN and SYDVKM. A total of 14 residues make up the CDR3, ends included. The CDR3 region is CASSSSGAGETQYF.

V usage is TRBV7-9 and J usage is TRBJ2-3; 7 bases align to TRBD2. CDR3 length: 13 amino acids. V dropped 6 bases and J dropped 2; count of bases not matched to a gene: 2. In germline, CDR1 is SEHNR, CDR2 FQNEAQ (reference sequence). The CDR3 loop reads CASRAGHTDTQYF. The DNA of the CDR3 is TGTGCCAGCAGAGCGGGGCACACAGATACGCAGTATTTT.

V usage is TRBV14 and J usage is TRBJ2-7, with D perhaps TRBD1 (6 bases). The V and J ends lost 1 base and 3 bases respectively, with 13 bases between them. Germline CDR1 is SGHDN and CDR2 is FVKESK. The CDR3 covers 15 residues. CDR3 nucleotide sequence: TGTGCCAGCAGCCAAGGGTCAGGGGCTTTCTACGAGCAGTACTTC. Protein sequence: CASSQGSGAFYEQYF. Supplemented by reference TRBV14 and TRBJ2-7, the full variable domain reads EAGVTQFPSHSVIEKGQTVTLRCDPISGHDNLYWYRRVMGKEIKFLLHFVKESKQDESGMPNNRFLAERTGGTYSTLKVQPAELEDSGVYFCASSQGSGAFYEQYFGPGTRLTVT.

This clonotype has more than one count but fewer than ten. V usage is TRBV29-1 and J usage is TRBJ2-5; unclear D gene. The CDR3 spans 11 residues. Germline V gene sequence: CDR1 SQVTM, CDR2 ANQGSEA. V shed 7 bases and J shed 5 bases, with 11 bases lying between them. The CDR3 DNA reads TGCAGCGCTAGGGTTTTGGAGACCCAGTACTTC. Encoded protein: CSARVLETQYF. Drawing the rest from reference TRBV29-1 and TRBJ2-5, the complete variable domain is SAVISQKPSRDICQRGTSLTIQCQVDSQVTMMFWYRQQPGQSLTLIATANQGSEATYESGFVIDKFPISRPNLTFSTLTVSNMSPEDSSIYLCSARVLETQYFGPGTRLLVL.

The chain employs TRBV29-1 and TRBJ2-5; D unresolved. CDR1 is SQVTM, CDR2 ANQGSEA, per germline. This CDR3 is built from 12 residues. Trimming removed 4 bases from V and 1 base from J, with 7 bases in between. CDR3 amino acids: CSVVWTQETQYF. In DNA, the CDR3 is TGCAGCGTTGTATGGACCCAAGAGACCCAGTACTTC.

This clonotype was counted only a few times. The rearrangement uses TRBV30 and TRBJ2-5; D may be TRBD2 (5 bases). This CDR3 contains 14 residues. The germline gives CDR1 GTSNPN, CDR2 SVGIG (reference sequence). V gave up 3 bases and J gave up 1 base, with 12 bases separating them. CDR3 coding DNA: TGTGCCTGGAGGAGGGCAGGAACCCAAGAGACCCAGTACTTC. Residues: CAWRRAGTQETQYF. The whole variable domain, filled in from reference TRBV30 and TRBJ2-5, reads SQTIHQWPATLVQPVGSPLSLECTVEGTSNPNLYWYRQAAGRGLQLLFYSVGIGQISSEVPQNLSASRPQDRQFILSSKKLLLSDSGFYLCAWRRAGTQETQYFGPGTRLLVL.